The rows below give T cell receptor beta chains drawn from one sample of a study of memory CD4+ T cells and cytomegalovirus serostatus. Assay used: immunoSEQ multiplex PCR; TCRdb lists only in-frame clones, some missing. The table lists some 40,000 clones, less than 80% of them singletons. The sample consisted of memory CD4+ T cells from blood. The source of these receptors is an adult in good health and CMV-seropositive. Both conserved end residues are part of each CDR3. The D gene is left open where the match is weak. Size is omitted from some rows. Given values are once, few, many or a class for expanded clones.

- | TRBJ1-1 | TRBV6-5 | - | CASSLGAGMNTEAFF | TGTGCCAGCAGTCTAGGGGCGGGGATGAACACTGAAGCTTTCTTT
- | TRBJ2-4 | TRBV5-4 | - | CASSNRRDSLAKNIQYF | TGTGCCAGCAGCAATAGGCGGGACTCACTAGCCAAAAACATTCAGTACTTC
TRBD2 | TRBJ2-3 | TRBV7-2 | - | CASSLEPAGGAADTQYF | TGTGCCAGCAGCTTAGAACCAGCGGGAGGGGCTGCAGATACGCAGTATTTT
- | TRBJ2-6 | TRBV6-1 | - | CASSETPSGSGANVLTF | TGTGCCAGCAGTGAAACTCCCTCAGGGTCTGGGGCCAACGTCCTGACTTTC
- | TRBJ2-7 | TRBV5-5 | - | CASSLGQGGYYEQYF | TGTGCCAGCAGCTTGGGTCAGGGGGGTTACTACGAGCAGTACTTC
- | TRBJ1-2 | TRBV5-4 | few | CASSFFEGYTF | TGTGCCAGCAGCTTTTTCGAGGGCTACACCTTC
TRBD2 | TRBJ2-7 | TRBV5-6 | - | CASSSTSGGYEQYF | TGTGCCAGCAGCTCGACTAGCGGGGGGTACGAGCAGTACTTC
- | TRBJ2-3 | TRBV5-1 | few | CASSLGTRYSTDTQYF | TGCGCCAGCAGCTTGGGGACGCGTTACAGCACAGATACGCAGTATTTT
TRBD1 | TRBJ1-4 | TRBV5-1 | - | CASSLGQGEKLFF | TGCGCCAGCAGCTTGGGACAGGGAGAAAAACTGTTTTTT
TRBD1 | TRBJ1-1 | TRBV5-1 | - | CASSLGQGEEAFF | TGCGCCAGCAGCTTAGGACAGGGGGAGGAAGCTTTCTTT
- | TRBJ2-3 | TRBV19 | once | CASSWQSPRESDTQYF | TGTGCCAGTAGCTGGCAGAGCCCTCGGGAGTCAGATACGCAGTATTTT
- | TRBJ1-2 | TRBV6-6 | - | CASGGGSIYGYTF | TGTGCCAGCGGGGGGGGCAGTATCTATGGCTACACCTTC
- | TRBJ1-2 | TRBV28 | once | CASSSTRNGYTF | TGTGCCAGCAGTTCTACCCGAAATGGCTACACCTTC
- | TRBJ1-1 | TRBV4-1 | medium-sized | CASSQGSANTEAFF | TGCGCCAGCAGCCAAGGATCAGCGAACACTGAAGCTTTCTTT
TRBD2 | TRBJ2-7 | TRBV4-1 | once | CASSPPGTSADYEQYF | TGCGCCAGCAGCCCACCCGGGACTAGCGCTGACTACGAGCAGTACTTC
- | TRBJ2-3 | TRBV5-6 | - | CASSLGSLTDTQYF | TGTGCCAGCAGCTTGGGGAGCCTTACAGATACGCAGTATTTT
- | TRBJ1-1 | TRBV19 | - | CASSGSRGGGDTEAFF | TGTGCCAGTAGTGGGTCCAGGGGCGGGGGGGACACTGAAGCTTTCTTT
- | TRBJ1-1 | TRBV15 | - | CATSRDGRNTEAFF | TGTGCCACCAGTAGGGACGGAAGGAACACTGAAGCTTTCTTT
TRBD2 | TRBJ2-5 | TRBV7-7 | few | CASSYGTSGYETQYF | TGTGCTAGCAGCTACGGGACTAGCGGGTATGAGACCCAGTACTTC
- | TRBJ2-4 | TRBV19 | - | CASRGQRQGKNIQYF | TGTGCCAGTAGGGGCCAAAGGCAGGGAAAAAACATTCAGTACTTC
- | TRBJ2-1 | TRBV2 | - | CASSPPGVNEQFF | TGTGCCAGCAGTCCCCCGGGGGTGAATGAGCAGTTCTTC
- | TRBJ2-2 | TRBV7-2 | - | CASSLDRTGELFF | TGTGCCAGCAGCTTAGATCGAACCGGGGAGCTGTTTTTT
- | TRBJ1-1 | TRBV5-1 | - | CASSLGTSNTEAFF | TGCGCCAGCAGCTTAGGGACAAGCAACACTGAAGCTTTCTTT
TRBD1 | TRBJ2-3 | TRBV15 | - | CATSRGRQGAEADTQYF | TGTGCCACCAGCAGAGGCCGTCAGGGGGCGGAAGCGGATACGCAGTATTTT
TRBD2 | TRBJ2-7 | TRBV5-3 | - | CARRQVGASGSNSEQYF | TGTGCCAGAAGGCAGGTGGGGGCTAGCGGGAGTAATAGCGAGCAGTACTTC
- | TRBJ2-1 | TRBV19 | - | CASSMKSSSYNEQFF | TGTGCCAGTAGTATGAAGTCTAGCTCCTACAATGAGCAGTTCTTC
- | TRBJ1-2 | TRBV19 | - | CASIGSGVDGYTF | TGTGCCAGTATCGGCTCCGGAGTGGATGGCTACACCTTC
- | TRBJ2-1 | TRBV2 | - | CASTYGWDNEQFF | TGTGCCAGCACGTACGGGTGGGACAATGAGCAGTTCTTC
TRBD1 | TRBJ1-1 | TRBV5-1 | - | CASSLRGQGTEAFF | TGCGCCAGCAGTTTAAGGGGGCAAGGTACTGAAGCTTTCTTT
- | TRBJ2-1 | TRBV9 | - | CASSVDFPLGEQFF | TGTGCCAGCAGCGTAGACTTCCCCCTGGGTGAGCAGTTCTTC
- | TRBJ2-3 | TRBV4-1 | - | CASSQWGRDFFTDTQYF | TGCGCCAGCAGCCAATGGGGCCGGGACTTCTTCACAGATACGCAGTATTTT
TRBD1 | TRBJ2-7 | TRBV11-2 | - | CASSVQGYEQYF | TGTGCCAGCAGCGTACAGGGGTACGAGCAGTACTTC
- | TRBJ1-2 | TRBV4-1 | few | CASSQGGPQGYTF | TGCGCCAGCAGCCAAGGGGGGCCGCAGGGCTACACCTTC
- | TRBJ2-3 | TRBV6-6 | - | CASSPTIDTQYF | TGTGCCAGCAGTCCGACGATAGATACGCAGTATTTT
- | TRBJ1-6 | TRBV15 | - | CATSWQGDSPLHF | TGTGCCACCAGCTGGCAGGGTGATTCACCCCTCCACTTT
- | TRBJ2-1 | TRBV6-1 | - | CASSEALGHPNNEQFF | TGTGCCAGCAGTGAAGCGCTGGGACACCCTAACAATGAGCAGTTCTTC
- | TRBJ2-5 | TRBV5-1 | - | CASSGDQETQYF | TGCGCCAGCTCCGGGGACCAAGAGACCCAGTACTTC
TRBD2 | TRBJ2-4 | TRBV7-2 | - | CASSLASPAGVSKNIQYF | TGTGCCAGCAGCTTAGCGAGTCCAGCGGGAGTTTCCAAAAACATTCAGTACTTC
- | TRBJ2-5 | TRBV6-5 | - | CASRSNRESRETQYF | TGTGCCAGCAGATCAAACAGGGAATCGCGAGAGACCCAGTACTTC
- | TRBJ2-5 | TRBV2 | - | CASTLGRQETQYF | TGTGCCAGCACTCTGGGACGACAAGAGACCCAGTACTTC
- | TRBJ1-2 | TRBV7-2 | - | CASSFSYRESYTF | TGTGCCAGCAGCTTCTCTTACAGGGAGAGCTACACCTTC
- | TRBJ1-2 | TRBV2 | few | CASSEVLGGGYTF | TGTGCCAGCAGTGAAGTCCTGGGCGGAGGCTACACCTTC
- | TRBJ2-1 | TRBV11-3 | medium-sized | CASSPRSGEANEQFF | TGTGCCAGCAGCCCCCGGTCAGGGGAGGCGAATGAGCAGTTCTTC
TRBD1 | TRBJ2-7 | TRBV19 | few | CASSIPGGTYEQYF | TGTGCCAGTAGTATTCCAGGGGGTACCTACGAGCAGTACTTC
- | TRBJ1-2 | TRBV4-2 | - | CASSQDSEGGYYGYTF | TGTGCCAGCAGCCAAGATTCGGAGGGCGGTTATTATGGCTACACCTTC
TRBD1 | TRBJ2-3 | TRBV11-3 | - | CASSPGQGEADTQYF | TGTGCCAGCAGCCCGGGACAGGGTGAGGCAGATACGCAGTATTTT
- | TRBJ1-1 | TRBV15 | - | CATSRDNVYEAFF | TGTGCCACCAGCAGAGATAATGTATATGAAGCTTTCTTT
- | TRBJ2-6 | TRBV7-9 | - | CASSLLRSLLLSGANVLTF | TGTGCCAGCAGCTTACTGCGAAGCCTCCTCCTCTCTGGGGCCAACGTCCTGACTTTC
- | TRBJ2-3 | TRBV7-8 | - | CASSLVVDTQYF | TGTGCCAGCAGCTTAGTTGTGGATACGCAGTATTTT
- | TRBJ1-2 | TRBV19 | - | CASSIRTNYGYTF | TGTGCCAGTAGTATTCGTACTAACTATGGCTACACCTTC
- | TRBJ1-1 | TRBV6-1 | - | CASSEMTNTEAFF | TGTGCCAGCAGTGAAATGACCAACACTGAAGCTTTCTTT
- | TRBJ2-6 | TRBV29-1 | few | CSVLAVRPSGANVLTF | TGCAGCGTTCTTGCCGTCCGACCCTCTGGGGCCAACGTCCTGACTTTC
TRBD2 | TRBJ2-7 | TRBV4-2 | - | CASGGEGRNYEQYF | TGTGCCAGCGGTGGGGAGGGTCGTAATTACGAGCAGTACTTC
TRBD1 | TRBJ2-6 | TRBV19 | once | CASTAGGAVGANVLTF | TGTGCCAGTACTGCAGGGGGCGCAGTTGGGGCCAACGTCCTGACTTTC